The present T cell receptor (beta chain) was sequenced within a study of T cells in Graves' hyperthyroidism and ophthalmopathy. Across the study: Peripheral blood specimens were obtained at initial diagnosis, prior to any treatment.

RNA transcripts provided the source from which TCR beta CDR3 regions were amplified. Using the HTBI primer set, a first-round RT-PCR was run on the TCR CDR3. TCRdb passed the multiplex PCR reads through MiXCR, listing each CDR3 protein once. Of about 610,000 distinct CDR3 sequences listed, about 15% were seen once; the top ten hold 4% to 5.5%. This clonotype came up many times. CDR1 is MNHEY and CDR2 is SMNVEV in the germline V gene (reference sequence). V lost 7 bases and J lost 7; bases outside the gene matches: 6. The CDR3 runs to 12 residues. J is TRBJ2-7 and V is TRBV27; 8 bases are a match to TRBD1. The sequence was obtained from a woman aged 40 to 49 with Graves' ophthalmopathy. Sequencing was done on a sample of blood. The CDR3 coding sequence is TGTGCCAGCATGGGCAGGGGGCGTGAGCAGTACTTC. Protein: CASMGRGREQYF.